One T cell receptor beta chain is described in this entry. Its antigen remains unknown. The source of the sample is a study of T-cell memory formation after mild COVID-19. CDR3 length equals 16 residues. V shed 7 bases, J shed 5 bases, and the junction held 14 bases outside the gene matches. Germline assignment: CDR1 SGDLS and CDR2 YYNGEE. Sample barcodes and UMIs were carried by the TCR alpha and TCR beta cDNA libraries that 5'RACE generated with constant-segment primers. TCRdb re-derived calls from the 5' RACE reads in MiXCR, one entry per CDR3 protein. The repertoire holds under 250,000 distinct CDR3 sequences, 15% seen once, with 2.1% in the top ten. General study results and limits: Contracting clones from day 15 to 85 had balanced CD4/CD8; later expanders favoured CD4+. Pre-infection memory held some responding clones, suggesting pre-existing cross-reactive T cells responded. CD4+ contracting clones were mainly CM and EM; CD8+ ones, EMRA.

The receptor comes from an adult woman who had mild COVID-19 (a few samples of this study predate the infection). Cell type and time point are not known. The sample consisted of PBMCs or a T cell subset sorted from them (not recorded which). The chain combines TRBV9 with TRBJ2-5; 10 positions match TRBD2. CDR3 nucleotides: TGTGCCAGCGACCGGGGGGGACTAGCGTTTCAGGAGACCCAGTACTTC. Residues: CASDRGGLAFQETQYF.